These T cell receptor beta chains were read from a single sample in a study of PD-L1 blockade in urothelial cancer. Sequencing used immunoSEQ multiplex PCR; TCRdb keeps in-frame clones, though not all of them. Of some 41,000 clones listed, 83% are singletons. The sequenced sample was PBMCs, obtained around atezolizumab (anti-PD-L1) treatment. All receptors come from a man in his 60s with urothelial cancer. Each CDR3 is given with its conserved first and last residue. A D gene is named only where the DNA matches it firmly. Clone size is shown for a subset of rows, as once, few, many or a class of expanded clone.

J | size | V | D | DNA | CDR3
TRBJ1-1 | - | TRBV5-1 | - | TGCGCCAGCAGCCCCTTCACGGGGTTTCAATCAGGGAACACTGAAGCTTTCTTT | CASSPFTGFQSGNTEAFF
TRBJ1-6 | few | TRBV5-6 | - | TGTGCCAGCAGCTCCTGGACAGCCGCTCTATATAATTCACCCCTCCACTTT | CASSSWTAALYNSPLHF
TRBJ1-3 | - | TRBV6-5 | - | TGTGCCAGCAGTTACTCGGACACCTCCTCTGGAAACACCATATATTTT | CASSYSDTSSGNTIYF
TRBJ2-2 | - | TRBV6-5 | - | TGTGCCACCTCAAGGGGGGGGCTCAACACCGGGGAGCTGTTTTTT | CATSRGGLNTGELFF
TRBJ1-2 | - | TRBV7-9 | - | TGTGCCAGCAGCCCTCATAAAGACAGGCTCTATGGCTACACCTTC | CASSPHKDRLYGYTF
TRBJ1-5 | - | TRBV9 | TRBD1 | TGTGCCAGCAGCAGGGACAGTGTAAGCAATCAGCCCCAGCATTTT | CASSRDSVSNQPQHF
TRBJ1-4 | - | TRBV7-8 | - | TGTGCCAGCAGCTTAGCCCCGGGGTCGGCTGAAAAACTGTTTTTT | CASSLAPGSAEKLFF
TRBJ2-7 | - | TRBV30 | - | TGTGCCTGGAGTCGCCTACACGGGGAGGAGGGGTGGCAGTACTTC | CAWSRLHGEEGWQYF
TRBJ2-1 | - | TRBV6-6 | - | TGTGCCAGCAGTTACTCGAAAGCGGACAATGAGCAGTTCTTC | CASSYSKADNEQFF
TRBJ1-6 | - | TRBV6-6 | - | TGTGCCAGCAGTTACTCGCAGGAAGGTGGTTCACCCCTCCACTTT | CASSYSQEGGSPLHF
TRBJ2-2 | - | TRBV27 | - | TGTGCCAGCCCCCAGGGTGTCCCGAACACCGGGGAGCTGTTTTTT | CASPQGVPNTGELFF
TRBJ2-5 | - | TRBV6-1 | - | TGTGCCAGCAGGTCAAGTTTCGGGGATGAGACCCAGTACTTC | CASRSSFGDETQYF
TRBJ2-7 | - | TRBV6-1 | TRBD1 | TGTGCCAGCAGTGAAGGGACAGGGGTTTACGAGCAGTACTTC | CASSEGTGVYEQYF
TRBJ1-1 | - | TRBV19 | - | TGTGCCACTAAGGGCCGGGGGGCCGGGAACACTGAAGCTTTCTTT | CATKGRGAGNTEAFF
TRBJ1-6 | - | TRBV15 | - | TGTGCCACCAGCAGGTTAGGAGAAGGTTCACCCCTCCACTTT | CATSRLGEGSPLHF
TRBJ2-3 | - | TRBV7-9 | - | TGTGCCAGCAGCTTTAACAGAGACCCCCATCCAGATACGCAGTATTTT | CASSFNRDPHPDTQYF
TRBJ2-7 | - | TRBV5-1 | TRBD2 | TGCGCCAGCAGCTTGGCGGGGGGGGTGCACGAGCAGTACTTC | CASSLAGGVHEQYF
TRBJ1-5 | few | TRBV30 | - | TGTGCCTGGAGGACAGTGAACCTCCCCTTACATTTT | CAWRTVNLPLHF
TRBJ2-1 | - | TRBV28 | TRBD1 | TGTGCCAGCAGTTTAACGGGACAGGGGGCGGGAGAGCAGTTCTTC | CASSLTGQGAGEQFF
TRBJ1-1 | - | TRBV10-3 | - | TGTGCCATCAGTGATGGGGGTTCGGGGGGCATGTACACTGAAGCTTTCTTT | CAISDGGSGGMYTEAFF
TRBJ2-3 | - | TRBV18 | - | TGTGCCAGCTCGCGTTCAGATACGCAGTATTTT | CASSRSDTQYF
TRBJ2-2 | - | TRBV5-1 | TRBD1 | TGCGCCAGCAGCCAACAGGGACAGGGTCGGGGCACCGGGGAGCTGTTTTTT | CASSQQGQGRGTGELFF
TRBJ2-4 | medium-sized | TRBV7-9 | TRBD1 | TGTGCCAGCAGCTCCATGAGGGGACAGGGAGGGGGGGACAAAAACATTCAGTACTTC | CASSSMRGQGGGDKNIQYF
TRBJ1-6 | - | TRBV25-1 | TRBD1 | TGTGCCAGCAGAGGACAGGAAAGCTCCTATAATTCACCCCTCCACTTT | CASRGQESSYNSPLHF
TRBJ2-7 | once | TRBV10-3 | TRBD1 | TGTGCCATCAGTGAGTGGCGGGACAGGGGGGGCGAGCAGTACTTC | CAISEWRDRGGEQYF
TRBJ2-7 | - | TRBV28 | - | TGTGCCAGCAGTCCAGGGGTTTACGAGCAGTACTTC | CASSPGVYEQYF
TRBJ2-5 | - | TRBV11-2 | - | TGTGCCAGCAGCCCCACTTTGGGGGCGGGGGTACAAGAGACCCAGTACTTC | CASSPTLGAGVQETQYF
TRBJ2-2 | - | TRBV19 | - | TGTGCCAGTAGTATATCCCCCGGTCTGGGCGCCGGGGAGCTGTTTTTT | CASSISPGLGAGELFF
TRBJ1-5 | - | TRBV21-1 | - | TGTGCCAGCAGCAAATGTATAGGAGATAGCAATCAGCCCCAGCATTTT | CASSKCIGDSNQPQHF
TRBJ1-1 | - | TRBV28 | - | TGTGCCAGCAGCCCAACAGCCAATATTAACACTGAAGCTTTCTTT | CASSPTANINTEAFF
TRBJ1-1 | - | TRBV7-9 | TRBD1 | TGTGCCAGCAGCTTAGCTGGACAGGGGTTGGACACTGAAGCTTTCTTT | CASSLAGQGLDTEAFF
TRBJ2-2 | - | TRBV6-1 | - | TGTGCCAGCAACGACAGGTTCGGGGAGCTGTTTTTT | CASNDRFGELFF
TRBJ1-6 | - | TRBV9 | - | TGTGCCAGCAGCGGATCAGGGAATTCACCCCTCCACTTT | CASSGSGNSPLHF
TRBJ2-7 | - | TRBV5-4 | - | TGTGCCAGCAGCGGGCGGGGAGTGGGGCCACTCGGGGACGAGCAGTACTTC | CASSGRGVGPLGDEQYF
TRBJ1-2 | once | TRBV27 | - | TGTGCCAGCAGGAACGATTCGGGGGGCGACTATGGCTACACCTTC | CASRNDSGGDYGYTF
TRBJ2-7 | - | TRBV6-1 | - | TGTGCCAGCAGTGAAACGGCAAGAAGAGGGGGGGTATACGAGCAGTACTTC | CASSETARRGGVYEQYF
TRBJ2-7 | - | TRBV28 | TRBD1 | TGTGCCAGCAGTTTTAGGGACAGGGGTAGGGGGGAGCAGTACTTC | CASSFRDRGRGEQYF
TRBJ1-4 | - | TRBV7-6 | TRBD1 | TGTGCCAGCAGCCCTGAGACAGGGATTAATGAAAAACTGTTTTTT | CASSPETGINEKLFF
TRBJ2-2 | - | TRBV19 | - | TGTGCCAGTGAGTCAGGGAACACCGGGGAGCTGTTTTTT | CASESGNTGELFF
TRBJ2-7 | - | TRBV28 | - | TGTGCCAGCCTTGACAGGCGCACCTACGAGCAGTACTTC | CASLDRRTYEQYF
TRBJ2-1 | - | TRBV5-1 | TRBD2 | TGCGCCAGCAGCCCTAGACTAGCCGATGAGCAGTTCTTC | CASSPRLADEQFF
TRBJ1-2 | - | TRBV2 | - | TGTGCCAGCAGACTAGGACTCGTCTATGGCTACACCTTC | CASRLGLVYGYTF
TRBJ2-3 | - | TRBV5-1 | - | TGCGCCAGCAGCCCTCAATCCGGGGGGCGCGATACGCAGTATTTT | CASSPQSGGRDTQYF
TRBJ2-1 | - | TRBV15 | - | TGTGCCACCAGCAAAGAGCTTCAGGCCAGCTCCTACAATGAGCAGTTCTTC | CATSKELQASSYNEQFF
TRBJ1-3 | once | TRBV5-1 | TRBD1 | TGCGCCAGCAGCTTACACAGGGGGAACTATGCCTCTGGAAACACCATATATTTT | CASSLHRGNYASGNTIYF
TRBJ2-5 | - | TRBV5-6 | - | TGTGCCAGCAGCTTGTTACGGGCCCCCGGTGGCAGGGGAAACCAGTACTTC | CASSLLRAPGGRGNQYF
TRBJ1-5 | few | TRBV7-8 | - | TGTGCCAGCAGCGCCGGGTTGGGGGCTAGCAATCAGCCCCAGCATTTT | CASSAGLGASNQPQHF
TRBJ1-2 | - | TRBV2 | TRBD1 | TGTGCCAGGGCACAGGGGGCGAGCTATGGCTACACCTTC | CARAQGASYGYTF
TRBJ2-3 | - | TRBV4-1 | - | TGCGCCAGCAGCCAAGTAGAGGGGGCAGATACGCAGTATTTT | CASSQVEGADTQYF
TRBJ2-1 | medium-sized | TRBV9 | - | TGTGCCAGCAGCGTAGGAACAGATGAGCAGTTCTTC | CASSVGTDEQFF
TRBJ1-1 | once | TRBV18 | - | TGTGCCAGCTCACCGGGACAGAACACTGAAGCTTTCTTT | CASSPGQNTEAFF
TRBJ1-4 | - | TRBV2 | TRBD1 | TGTGCCAGCAGTGGTACAGGGGTAGGCGAAAAACTGTTTTTT | CASSGTGVGEKLFF
TRBJ1-1 | - | TRBV10-1 | - | TGCGCCAGCAGTCGTACATTGAACACTGAAGCTTTCTTT | CASSRTLNTEAFF
TRBJ2-7 | few | TRBV28 | - | TGTGCCAGCAGTCCTAACGCTCGCGAGCAGTACTTC | CASSPNAREQYF